This passage covers 31 T cell receptor beta chains from one sample sequenced in a study of cytomegalovirus exposure and HLA in healthy donors. A multiplex PCR was run with 60 Vbeta primers and 13 Jbeta primers. The data were produced by immunoSEQ multiplex PCR, yet TCRdb's version contains in-frame clones alone and is incomplete. Altogether about 190,000 clones are present, about four fifths being singletons, with the ten largest covering roughly 2.6%. The sequenced sample was PBMCs. These receptors originate from a woman aged 45-59 years in good health and CMV-seropositive.

V usage is TRBV6-6 and J usage is TRBJ1-3; a possible D gene is TRBD1 (6 bases). The V gene lost 6 bases and the J gene lost 2 bases, with 17 bases spanning the gap. The CDR3 covers 16 residues. Germline V gives CDR1 MNHNY, CDR2 SVGAGI (reference sequence). As DNA, the CDR3 is TGTGCCAGCAGCCCAAGAAACCAGGGGACTGGAAACACCATATATTTT. As protein: CASSPRNQGTGNTIYF.

This clone showed up just once. The CDR3 spells CASSLARYSPGGDTQYF. CDR3 nucleotides: TGTGCCAGCAGCTTGGCGAGATATTCCCCGGGGGGTGATACGCAGTATTTT. The chain carries TRBV5-4 and TRBJ2-3, with 7 bases fitting TRBD2. V trimming: 0 bases; J trimming: 6 bases; junction bases outside the gene matches: 13. The CDR3 totals 17 residues. CDR1 and CDR2 (germline): SGHNT, YYREEE (reference sequence).

The count of this clone is one. The gene calls are TRBV30 and TRBJ2-1, with a weak D call TRBD2 (5 bases). Germline CDR1 reads GTSNPN; CDR2 reads SVGIG (reference sequence). This CDR3 contains 14 residues. The V end was cut by 2 bases, the J end by 13 bases, with 21 bases between. The CDR3, as DNA: TGTGCCTGGAGTTCCTACCCCTCGGAACTAGGCCAGTTCTTC. Protein sequence: CAWSSYPSELGQFF.

The chain joins TRBV10-3 to TRBJ2-7, with 7 bases matching TRBD1. Trimming removed 0 bases from V and 2 bases from J; junction bases left unmatched: 1. This CDR3 spans 14 amino acids. CDR1 is ENHRY and CDR2 is SYGVKD in the germline V gene. CDR3 sequence reads: CAISESGTAYEQYF. CDR3 DNA: TGTGCCATCAGTGAGTCTGGGACAGCCTACGAGCAGTACTTC.

CDR3 region: CASTWSSLQGAIQETQYF. The CDR3 coding sequence is TGTGCCAGCACTTGGAGCTCCCTTCAAGGGGCTATCCAAGAGACCCAGTACTTC. The chain uses TRBV11-2 and TRBJ2-5; TRBD1 is a possible D gene (5 bases). This CDR3 has 18 amino acids. The germline V and J ends were trimmed by 7 bases and 1 base, with 25 bases remaining between them. Per germline, CDR1 SGHAT and CDR2 FQNNGV. The full variable domain, rest sourced from reference TRBV11-2 and TRBJ2-5, is EAGVAQSPRYKIIEKRQSVAFWCNPISGHATLYWYQQILGQGPKLLIQFQNNGVVDDSQLPKDRFSAERLKGVDSTLKIQPAKLEDSAVYLCASTWSSLQGAIQETQYFGPGTRLLVL.

This clone appeared a few times. J is TRBJ1-4 and V is TRBV28, with 7 bases lining up with TRBD1. The CDR3 is 15 residues long. The V gene end was trimmed by 5 bases and the J gene end by 4 bases; junction bases not matched to a gene: 7. Germline V gives CDR1 MDHEN, CDR2 SYDVKM. In DNA, the CDR3 is TGTGCCAGCAGTCCCCCGACAGGGCATAATGAAAAACTGTTTTTT. Amino acid sequence: CASSPPTGHNEKLFF.

A single count supports this clone. The V gene is TRBV19, the J gene TRBJ2-5; TRBD2 is a possible D gene (6 bases). Germline CDR1 and CDR2: LNHDA and SQIVND (reference sequence). With 1 base removed from V and 5 bases from J, the gap between germline ends came to 11 bases. There are 14 residues in the CDR3. CDR3 residues: CASSIGLALETQYF. CDR3 nucleotides: TGTGCCAGTAGTATAGGGCTAGCGTTGGAGACCCAGTACTTC.

The rearrangement uses TRBV6-5 and TRBJ2-7; perhaps TRBD2 as D (6 bases). Trimming left V 3 bases short and J 0 bases short, with 15 bases between. This CDR3 is built from 16 residues. The germline gives CDR1 MNHEY, CDR2 SVGAGI. CDR3 DNA: TGTGCCAGCAGTTATTCTCCCGTGGAGGGCTCCTACGAGCAGTACTTC. Translated, it gives CASSYSPVEGSYEQYF.

The J gene is TRBJ1-1, the V gene TRBV29-1, with a weak D call TRBD1 (6 bases). The germline gives CDR1 SQVTM, CDR2 ANQGSEA. V lost 6 bases to trimming and J lost 1 base, with 18 bases between them. The CDR3 runs 15 residues. The CDR3 loop reads CSVQSPLGANTEAFF. The CDR3 region has the DNA TGCAGCGTACAGAGCCCATTGGGGGCGAACACTGAAGCTTTCTTT.

This chain connects TRBV5-6 to TRBJ1-5; weak D call: TRBD1 (5 bases). Germline-derived CDR1 and CDR2 are SGHDT and YYEEEE. With 0 bases removed from V and 2 bases from J, the gap between germline ends came to 12 bases. This CDR3 has 16 amino acids. CDR3 sequence reads: CASSLGTGGGNQPQHF. Written as DNA, the CDR3 is TGTGCCAGCAGCTTGGGTACGGGGGGAGGCAATCAGCCCCAGCATTTT.

The rearrangement links TRBV5-1 to TRBJ2-7, with 10 bases aligning to TRBD2. The germline V gene encodes CDR1 SGHRS and CDR2 YFSETQ. The CDR3 is 18 residues long. The V segment lost 2 bases and the J segment 7 bases; nucleotides outside the gene matches: 18. Here the CDR3 DNA reads TGCGCCAGCAGCTTTACAGGGCTAAGAAGCGGGGGGGCCAGTGAGCAGTACTTC. Its protein is CASSFTGLRSGGASEQYF.

The rearrangement links TRBV27 to TRBJ2-7; perhaps TRBD1 as D (7 bases). Trimming shortened V by 7 bases and J by 3 bases, and 13 bases separated the two germline ends. This CDR3 is 13 amino acids long. Germline CDR1 and CDR2: MNHEY and SMNVEV (reference sequence). CDR3 protein: CASKGAGFYEQYF. The CDR3 nucleotides read TGTGCCAGCAAGGGGGCGGGATTCTACGAGCAGTACTTC.

This chain joins TRBV6-1 and TRBJ2-1; 8 nucleotides agree with TRBD2. CDR3 length equals 14 residues. V gave up 5 bases and J gave up 8 bases; unmatched junction bases: 8. Germline-derived CDR1 and CDR2 are MNHNS and SASEGT. The CDR3 DNA follows: TGTGCCAGCAGTTGGGGACTAGAGACCCATGAGCAGTTCTTC. It translates to CASSWGLETHEQFF.

The chain employs TRBV29-1 and TRBJ2-5; 11 bases match TRBD2. Per germline, CDR1 SQVTM and CDR2 ANQGSEA. With 8 bases clipped from V and 2 bases from J, the junction kept 7 bases outside the gene matches. CDR3 length: 14 residues. In nucleotides, the CDR3 is TGCAGCATAACGGGACTAGCGGTTCAAGAGACCCAGTACTTC. It translates to CSITGLAVQETQYF.

The rearrangement links TRBV29-1 to TRBJ1-1; possibly TRBD1 for D (5 bases). The CDR3 spans 12 residues. V dropped 7 bases and J dropped 7 bases, with 16 bases sitting between them. Germline V lookup: CDR1 SQVTM, CDR2 ANQGSEA. The CDR3 DNA follows: TGCAGCGCCCAACTGTCGCAGGGTGAAGCTTTCTTT. Translated, it gives CSAQLSQGEAFF.

This clone was seen a handful of times. This chain joins TRBV6-4 and TRBJ2-3; TRBD1 might be the D (6 bases). The CDR3 sequence is 15 residues long. Germline-derived CDR1 and CDR2 are MRHNA and SNTAGT. Trimming took 3 bases from V and 0 from J, leaving 10 bases between them. DNA for the CDR3: TGTGCCAGCAGTGAGGGTCAGGGGAGCACAGATACGCAGTATTTT. Protein sequence: CASSEGQGSTDTQYF.

The genes are TRBV2 and TRBJ2-5, with 7 bases matching TRBD1. Trimming cost V 7 bases and J 3 bases; bases outside gene matches: 11. The germline CDR1 and CDR2 sequences are SNHLY and FYNNEI. This CDR3 spans 15 amino acids. The CDR3: CASTPSWDREETQYF. The CDR3 region has the DNA TGTGCCAGCACTCCGTCTTGGGACAGAGAAGAGACCCAGTACTTC.

The chain links TRBV7-2 to TRBJ1-6; the D gene is possibly TRBD1 (6 bases). This CDR3 comprises 14 residues. Germline V gene sequence: CDR1 SGHTA, CDR2 FQGNSA. V dropped 7 bases and J dropped 14 bases, with 21 bases sitting between them. In DNA, the CDR3 is TGTGCCAGCACCCTTGGGGGGGCGGCTACGACCCTCCACTTT. It codes for CASTLGGAATTLHF.

The V and J genes are TRBV10-3 and TRBJ1-5, with 8 nucleotides matching TRBD1. In germline, CDR1 is ENHRY, CDR2 SYGVKD. The CDR3 is 16 residues long. J lost 0 bases, V lost 0 bases, and 1 base had no gene match. The CDR3 coding sequence is TGTGCCATCAGTGAGTCGGGACAGGTTAGCAATCAGCCCCAGCATTTT. Translation gives CAISESGQVSNQPQHF.

The chain joins TRBV11-2 to TRBJ2-1, with 12 bases identical to TRBD2. The CDR3 runs 17 residues. Germline V gene sequence: CDR1 SGHAT, CDR2 FQNNGV. Trimming at V came to 1 base and at J to 8 bases, leaving 9 bases not matched to a gene. CDR3 DNA: TGTGCCAGCAGCTTAGGTAGACTAGCGGGGGTTCTCTATGAGCAGTTCTTC. It yields the protein CASSLGRLAGVLYEQFF.

As to this clone: This same CDR3 is encoded by further DNA sequences in the sample. The chain carries TRBV15 and TRBJ2-1; D remains unclear. The CDR3 runs 15 residues. Trimming removed 0 bases from V and 3 bases from J, with 9 bases in between. The germline V gene has CDR1 LNHNV and CDR2 YYDKDF (reference sequence). The CDR3 nucleotides are TGTGCCACCAGCAGAGATCGGCTAGTCTACAATGAGCAGTTCTTC. This codes for CATSRDRLVYNEQFF.

This sequence joins TRBV6-1 and TRBJ1-1; D possibly corresponds to TRBD1 (6 bases). The germline V gene encodes CDR1 MNHNS and CDR2 SASEGT. The V gene lost 4 bases and the J gene lost 5 bases, with 11 bases spanning the gap. CDR3 length equals 13 residues. The CDR3 DNA reads TGTGCCAGCAGTGCGACAGGCTTAACTGAAGCTTTCTTT. Its translation is CASSATGLTEAFF.

In DNA, the CDR3 is TGTGCCAGCATGGGCGGGGATTACAATGAGCAGTTCTTC. It translates to CASMGGDYNEQFF. V and J are TRBV6-7 and TRBJ2-1, with a possible D match to TRBD2 (6 bases). TRBV6-7 qualifies as an ORF whose function is uncertain. CDR3 size: 13 residues. V lost 7 bases, J lost 4 bases, and 11 bases lay in between.

The V call is TRBV5-4, the J call TRBJ1-2; D uncertain. The CDR3 is made up of 13 amino acids. Germline V CDR1 and CDR2: SGHNT, YYREEE (reference sequence). Trimming took off 0 bases at V and 7 bases at J, with 10 bases between the two ends. In DNA, the CDR3 is TGTGCCAGCAGCTTGGCCGGGGTGGGTGGCTACACCTTC. Residues: CASSLAGVGGYTF.

This chain uses TRBV5-4 with TRBJ2-7; 9 bases map to TRBD1. CDR1 is SGHNT, CDR2 YYREEE, per germline (reference sequence). V was pared by 4 bases and J by 0 bases, with 5 bases of the junction left unmatched. CDR3 length: 15 amino acids. This chain's CDR3 is CASSQGQGYSYEQYF. CDR3 coding DNA: TGTGCCAGCAGCCAGGGACAGGGATACTCCTACGAGCAGTACTTC.

V and J are TRBV5-1 and TRBJ1-6; 11 bases are a match to TRBD1. Germline CDR1 reads SGHRS; CDR2 reads YFSETQ. There are 19 residues in the CDR3. J lost 1 base, V lost 2 bases, and 8 bases had no gene match. This CDR3 reads CASSFGQGAQTSYNSPLHF. As DNA, the CDR3 is TGCGCCAGCAGCTTTGGACAGGGGGCTCAAACGTCCTATAATTCACCCCTCCACTTT.

The rearrangement links TRBV7-8 to TRBJ2-5; 13 nucleotides match TRBD2. Trimming removed 5 bases from V and 4 bases from J; junction bases left unmatched: 10. The CDR3 consists of 17 residues. Germline-derived CDR1 and CDR2 are SGHVS and FQNEAQ. CDR3 amino acids: CASSLGTSGGAGETQYF. The CDR3 nucleotides read TGTGCCAGCAGCCTAGGTACTAGCGGGGGGGCCGGAGAGACCCAGTACTTC.

The chain couples TRBV29-1 to TRBJ1-2; D not resolved. Deletions cut 3 bases from V and 5 bases from J, with 7 bases between. Germline V lookup: CDR1 SQVTM, CDR2 ANQGSEA. This CDR3 is 11 amino acids long. CDR3 loop: CSVDGRYGYTF. CDR3 sequence (DNA): TGCAGCGTTGACGGTAGATATGGCTACACCTTC.

The chain employs TRBV28 and TRBJ2-3; a weak D match, TRBD1 (5 bases). From germline, CDR1 is MDHEN and CDR2 SYDVKM. This CDR3 is 14 amino acids long. Trimming shortened V by 7 bases and J by 0 bases, and 11 bases separated the two germline ends. The CDR3 loop reads CASTRTPSTDTQYF. CDR3 nucleotide sequence: TGTGCCAGCACCCGGACACCAAGCACAGATACGCAGTATTTT.

V gene TRBV27 combines with J gene TRBJ1-6; TRBD1 might be the D (6 bases). The CDR3 consists of 13 residues. CDR1 MNHEY and CDR2 SMNVEV come from the germline V gene (reference sequence). Trimming stripped 7 bases from V and 6 bases from J, with 10 bases between. The CDR3 reads CASNRAGNSPLHF. The CDR3 bases are TGTGCCAGCAACAGGGCCGGTAATTCACCCCTCCACTTT.

The genes are TRBV5-4 and TRBJ1-1; D not resolved. Germline lookup yields CDR1 SGHNT and CDR2 YYREEE (reference sequence). The CDR3 loop spans 16 amino acids. Between the trimmed V and J ends, which lost 4 bases and 2 bases, there was a span of 18 bases. Here the CDR3 reads CASSPSLSSSNTEAFF. The CDR3 region has the DNA TGTGCCAGCAGCCCATCCCTGTCCTCTAGTAACACTGAAGCTTTCTTT.